The rows below give T cell receptor beta chains drawn from one sample of a study of response to subunit inactivated influenza vaccine. One entry per CDR3 protein results from TCRdb running MiXCR on the RT-PCR reads. The sample consists of almost 250,000 distinct CDR3 sequences, 10% to 15% of them appearing once. Specimen: non-naive T cells sorted from PBMCs, collected 14 to 15 days before vaccination. These receptors were taken from a man aged 50-59 years who received an inactivated influenza vaccine. Each CDR3 is given with its conserved first and last residue. A D gene is named only where the DNA matches it firmly. Rows give clone size only sometimes, using once, few, many, or a class for an expanded clone.

>TRBJ2-7|.|many|TRBV7-8
CASSLVEPYEQYF
TGTGCCAGCAGCTTAGTTGAGCCCTACGAGCAGTACTTC
>TRBJ2-3|TRBD2|few|TRBV7-9
CASAGLAGVSRDTQYF
TGTGCCAGCGCCGGGCTAGCGGGAGTGTCCAGAGATACGCAGTATTTT
>TRBJ2-6|.|.|TRBV18
CASSPAPAGANVLTF
TGTGCCAGCTCACCCGCCCCAGCTGGGGCCAACGTCCTGACTTTC
>TRBJ2-5|.|.|TRBV27
CASSNASRYQETQYF
TGTGCCAGCAGTAACGCTAGCAGGTATCAAGAGACCCAGTACTTC
>TRBJ2-3|TRBD2|many|TRBV12-3/TRBV12-4
CASSFSGGASDTQYF
TGTGCCAGCAGTTTTAGCGGGGGGGCCTCAGATACGCAGTATTTT
>TRBJ2-7|TRBD2|few|TRBV6-2/TRBV6-3
CASSYLAGGPRYEQYF
TGTGCCAGCAGTTACCTAGCGGGAGGGCCCCGCTACGAGCAGTACTTC
>TRBJ2-5|.|.|TRBV14
CASSQGSRETQYF
TGTGCCAGCAGCCAAGGGTCCCGCGAGACCCAGTACTTC
>TRBJ2-3|TRBD2|many|TRBV6-2/TRBV6-3
CASSPPIAGLAGRLSTDTQYF
TGTGCCAGCAGTCCTCCAATAGCGGGACTAGCGGGAAGGCTCAGCACAGATACGCAGTATTTT
>TRBJ2-7|TRBD1|many|TRBV10-3
CAISESTGTGDEQYF
TGTGCCATCAGTGAGTCAACCGGGACAGGGGACGAGCAGTACTTC
>TRBJ2-7|.|.|TRBV12-3/TRBV12-4
CASSLPRVKYEQYF
TGTGCCAGCAGTCTCCCACGGGTTAAGTACGAGCAGTACTTC